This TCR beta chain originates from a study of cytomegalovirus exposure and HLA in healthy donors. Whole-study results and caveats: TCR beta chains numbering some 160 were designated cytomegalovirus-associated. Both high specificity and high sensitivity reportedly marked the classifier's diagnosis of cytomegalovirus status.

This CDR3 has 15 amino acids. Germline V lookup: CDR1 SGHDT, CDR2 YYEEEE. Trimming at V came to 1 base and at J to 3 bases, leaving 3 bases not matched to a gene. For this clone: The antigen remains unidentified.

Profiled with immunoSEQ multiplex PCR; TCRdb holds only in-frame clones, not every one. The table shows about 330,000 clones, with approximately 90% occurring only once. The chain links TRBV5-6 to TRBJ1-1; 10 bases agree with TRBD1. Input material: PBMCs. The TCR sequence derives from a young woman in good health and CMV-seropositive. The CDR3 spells CASSLSGTGDTEAFF. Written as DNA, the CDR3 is TGTGCCAGCAGCTTGTCCGGGACAGGGGACACTGAAGCTTTCTTT. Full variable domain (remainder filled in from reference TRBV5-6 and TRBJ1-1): DAGVTQSPTHLIKTRGQQVTLRCSPKSGHDTVSWYQQALGQGPQFIFQYYEEEERQRGNFPDRFSGHQFPNYSSELNVNALLLGDSALYLCASSLSGTGDTEAFFGQGTRLTVV.